Each of the 5 T cell receptor beta chains below was sequenced from the same sample in a study of identical twins. TCRdb called the 5' RACE reads again in MiXCR, with one record for every CDR3 protein. The sample lists about 340,000 distinct CDR3 sequences; approximately 8.8% were seen once. Sequencing was carried out using naive T cells sorted from blood. The receptors come from a woman aged 50 to 60 in good health.

At least ten counts were recorded for this clonotype. This rearrangement joins TRBV7-9 to TRBJ2-1, with 7 bases matching TRBD2. CDR1 and CDR2 from the germline V gene are SEHNR and FQNEAQ (reference sequence). V lost 5 bases to trimming and J lost 6 bases; unmatched junction nucleotides: 1. CDR3 length: 12 amino acids. The chain's CDR3 is CASSRTSNEQFF. The CDR3 DNA is TGTGCCAGCAGCCGGACTAGCAATGAGCAGTTCTTC.

This clonotype was detected only a few times. V gene TRBV10-1 combines with J gene TRBJ1-5; no reliable D call. Germline-derived CDR1 and CDR2 are WNHNN and SYGVQD (reference sequence). Between the trimmed V and J ends, which lost 1 base and 4 bases, there was a span of 17 bases. The CDR3 is 17 residues long. CDR3 residues: CASSECGVTSVNQPQHF. CDR3 bases: TGCGCCAGCAGTGAGTGTGGGGTAACATCGGTGAATCAGCCCCAGCATTTT.

This clonotype was counted between two and nine times. J is TRBJ2-3 and V is TRBV7-2; D is unclear. CDR1 and CDR2 from the germline V gene are SGHTA and FQGNSA. The CDR3 is 13 residues long. Trimming took off 5 bases at V and 6 bases at J, with 12 bases between the two ends. The CDR3 DNA is TGTGCCAGCAGCCGAGTGGGATTGGATACGCAGTATTTT. Translated: CASSRVGLDTQYF. Looking up the rest from reference TRBV7-2 and TRBJ2-3 gives the full variable domain: GAGVSQSPSNKVTEKGKDVELRCDPISGHTALYWYRQSLGQGLEFLIYFQGNSAPDKSGLPSDRFSAERTGGSVSTLTIQRTQQEDSAVYLCASSRVGLDTQYFGPGTRLTVL.

A word on this clonotype: A much larger clone differs from this one at a single base, so this may be a read error. V is TRBV5-1 and J is TRBJ2-1; 11 nucleotides match TRBD2. This CDR3 has 17 residues. V was pared by 3 bases and J by 2 bases, with 7 bases of the junction left unmatched. Germline lookup yields CDR1 SGHRS and CDR2 YFSETQ. The CDR3: CASSSGISGRAYNEQFF. The CDR3 region has the DNA TGCGCCAGCAGCTCCGGGATTAGCGGGAGGGCCTACAATGAGCAGTTCTTC. Full variable domain (missing parts from reference TRBV5-1 and TRBJ2-1): KAGVTQTPRYLIKTRGQQVTLSCSPISGHRSVSWYQQTPGQGLQFLFEYFSETQRNKGNFPGRFSGRQFSNSRSEMNVSTLELGDSALYLCASSSGISGRAYNEQFFGPGTRLTVL.

At least ten counts were recorded for this clonotype. V usage is TRBV6-6 and J usage is TRBJ1-6; D is uncertain. CDR3 length: 11 amino acids. CDR1 is MNHNY and CDR2 is SVGAGI in the germline V gene (reference sequence). V lost 6 bases, J lost 13 bases, and 10 bases lay in between. The CDR3 loop reads CASRAGVPLHF. The DNA of the CDR3 is TGTGCCAGCAGGGCTGGGGTGCCCCTCCACTTT.